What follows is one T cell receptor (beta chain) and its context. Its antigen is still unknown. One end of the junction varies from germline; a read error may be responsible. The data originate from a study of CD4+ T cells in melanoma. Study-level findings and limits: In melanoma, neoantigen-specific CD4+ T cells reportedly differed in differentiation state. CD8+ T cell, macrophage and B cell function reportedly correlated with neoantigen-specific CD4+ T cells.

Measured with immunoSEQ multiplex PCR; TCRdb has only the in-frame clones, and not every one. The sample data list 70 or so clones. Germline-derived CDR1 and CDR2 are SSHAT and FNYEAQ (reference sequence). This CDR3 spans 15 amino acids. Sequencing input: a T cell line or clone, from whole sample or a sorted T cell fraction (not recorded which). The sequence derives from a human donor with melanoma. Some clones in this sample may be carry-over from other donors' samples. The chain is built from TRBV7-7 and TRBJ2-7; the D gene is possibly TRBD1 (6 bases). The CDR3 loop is CASSLGDTGPYEQYF. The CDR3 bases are TGTGCTAGCAGCTTAGGGGACACGGGACCATACGAGCAGTACTTC.